The 20 T cell receptor beta chains below all came from one sample that was sequenced in a study of blood T cell repertoires in COVID-19. Libraries were prepared by immunoSEQ multiplex PCR; TCRdb keeps only in-frame clonotypes and omits some of them. The table has about 300,000 clones, around 88% seen once; the top ten hold 1.6%. Material: peripheral blood. The receptors originated from a woman under 40 with COVID-19, enrolled during active disease.

The genes are TRBV2 and TRBJ1-2; 7 positions agree with TRBD1. CDR3 size: 14 residues. J gave up 7 bases and V 1 base, and 6 bases lay outside the gene matches. CDR1 SNHLY and CDR2 FYNNEI come from the germline V gene. CDR3 bases: TGTGCCAGCAGTGAAGGGGCAGGGGGAAGTGGCTACACCTTC. It is translated as CASSEGAGGSGYTF. Full variable domain (missing parts from reference TRBV2 and TRBJ1-2): EPEVTQTPSHQVTQMGQEVILRCVPISNHLYFYWYRQILGQKVEFLVSFYNNEISEKSEIFDDQFSVERPDGSNFTLKIRSTKLEDSAMYFCASSEGAGGSGYTFGSGTRLTVV.

The chain is built from TRBV7-2 and TRBJ1-1; weak D call: TRBD1 (6 bases). CDR1 and CDR2 from the germline V gene are SGHTA and FQGNSA. Trimming cost V 1 base and J 2 bases, with 11 bases left between them. This CDR3 comprises 15 residues. The CDR3 spells CASSLEYRDNTEAFF. CDR3 nucleotide sequence: TGTGCCAGCAGCTTAGAGTACAGGGATAACACTGAAGCTTTCTTT.

The chain employs TRBV5-1 and TRBJ2-2, with D tentatively TRBD1 (5 bases). Trimming left V 4 bases short and J 1 base short, with 14 bases between. CDR3 length: 16 residues. Looked up from germline, CDR1 is SGHRS and CDR2 is YFSETQ. The CDR3: CASSPSPQGNTGELFF. The CDR3 DNA is TGCGCCAGCAGCCCCTCACCTCAGGGGAACACCGGGGAGCTGTTTTTT.

The chain joins TRBV5-1 to TRBJ1-4, with D hard to call. The CDR3 loop spans 20 amino acids. The germline V gene has CDR1 SGHRS and CDR2 YFSETQ. Deletions cut 2 bases from V and 0 bases from J, with 23 bases between. Here the CDR3 reads CASSLRSNRVGIPTNEKLFF. CDR3 DNA sequence: TGCGCCAGCAGCTTACGCTCCAACCGGGTTGGTATACCAACTAATGAAAAACTGTTTTTT.

The CDR3 reads CASSLGQRDKLFF. The CDR3 nucleotides are TGCGCCAGCAGCTTGGGACAGCGGGATAAACTGTTTTTT. This rearrangement joins TRBV5-1 to TRBJ1-4, with D perhaps TRBD1 (5 bases). V lost 0 bases and J 11 bases, leaving 11 bases between the germline ends. CDR1 and CDR2 (germline): SGHRS, YFSETQ. CDR3 length equals 13 residues.

The chain links TRBV14 to TRBJ2-1; 10 nucleotides match TRBD2. CDR1 is SGHDN, CDR2 FVKESK, per germline. This CDR3 has 16 residues. V was pared by 4 bases and J by 5 bases, with 8 bases of the junction left unmatched. The CDR3 region is CASSPLGLAGDNEQFF. In DNA form, the CDR3 reads TGTGCCAGCAGCCCCCTAGGGCTAGCGGGAGACAATGAGCAGTTCTTC.

The V gene is TRBV5-1, the J gene TRBJ1-2; maybe TRBD1 (5 bases). V was cut by 2 bases and J by 3 bases, with 8 bases left in between. This CDR3 spans 13 amino acids. The germline CDR1 and CDR2 sequences are SGHRS and YFSETQ. The CDR3 region has the DNA TGCGCCAGCAGCTTCCAGGGTGACTATGGCTACACCTTC. This sequence encodes CASSFQGDYGYTF.

The chain has TRBV29-1 and TRBJ1-2; 8 bases are shared with TRBD1. Germline V gene sequence: CDR1 SQVTM, CDR2 ANQGSEA. J was trimmed by 6 bases and V by 7 bases; bases with no gene match: 10. This CDR3 contains 13 residues. The CDR3 bases are TGCAGCGGTGGAACAGGGGGAATGGATGGCTACACCTTC. This sequence encodes CSGGTGGMDGYTF. The full variable domain, with the rest looked up from reference TRBV29-1 and TRBJ1-2, is SAVISQKPSRDICQRGTSLTIQCQVDSQVTMMFWYRQQPGQSLTLIATANQGSEATYESGFVIDKFPISRPNLTFSTLTVSNMSPEDSSIYLCSGGTGGMDGYTFGSGTRLTVV.

This sequence joins TRBV7-2 and TRBJ1-2; D ambiguous. Trimming pared 4 bases from V and 8 bases from J, leaving 23 bases between. CDR3 length: 16 amino acids. Germline CDR1 SGHTA, CDR2 FQGNSA. The CDR3 DNA reads as TGTGCCAGCAGCTCCGACTTCTACCAATCTCCTACGGGCTACACCTTC. It translates to CASSSDFYQSPTGYTF.

The gene calls are TRBV5-5 and TRBJ2-2; D is possibly TRBD1 (6 bases). V was pared by 2 bases and J by 4 bases, with 12 bases between. The CDR3 contains 15 residues. Germline assignment: CDR1 SGHKS and CDR2 YYEKEE (reference sequence). The CDR3 DNA reads as TGTGCCAGCAGCTTACAGGGTCGGTTCACCGGGGAGCTGTTTTTT. It specifies CASSLQGRFTGELFF.

V usage is TRBV28 and J usage is TRBJ1-5; D is ambiguous. Germline CDR1 and CDR2: MDHEN and SYDVKM. Trimming removed 6 bases at V and 5 bases at J, with 14 bases between. The CDR3 covers 14 residues. This CDR3 reads CASRSRANDQPQHF. CDR3 sequence (DNA): TGTGCCAGCAGGAGCCGCGCGAACGATCAGCCCCAGCATTTT.

The chain joins TRBV4-2 to TRBJ2-3; 15 nucleotides align to TRBD2. The CDR3 consists of 18 residues. Germline loops: CDR1 LGHNA, CDR2 YNFKEQ. The ends lost 0 bases at V and 3 bases at J; junction bases unmatched: 4. CDR3: CASSQERTSGGETDTQYF. The CDR3 bases are TGTGCCAGCAGCCAAGAGAGGACTAGCGGGGGGGAAACAGATACGCAGTATTTT.

V and J are TRBV6-1 and TRBJ1-2; D perhaps matches TRBD1 (5 bases). The CDR3 has 16 amino acids. The V end lost 1 base, the J end lost 3 bases, and 15 bases lay between the germline ends. Germline CDR1 and CDR2: MNHNS and SASEGT. The CDR3 coding sequence is TGTGCCAGCAGTGAAGAGGGGAGCGGGACCCACTATGGCTACACCTTC. It encodes CASSEEGSGTHYGYTF.

This chain connects TRBV30 to TRBJ1-2, with 9 bases that match TRBD1. Germline values: CDR1 GTSNPN, CDR2 SVGIG (reference sequence). This CDR3 has 15 amino acids. Trimming took 4 bases from V and 1 from J; bases not matched to a gene: 7. The CDR3 is CAWTGAGQGNYGYTF. The CDR3 DNA sequence: TGTGCCTGGACTGGCGCGGGACAGGGTAACTATGGCTACACCTTC.

The chain joins TRBV2 to TRBJ1-1; TRBD1 matches at 10 bases. V shed 11 bases, J shed 0 bases, and the junction held 6 bases outside the gene matches. The germline V gene has CDR1 SNHLY and CDR2 FYNNEI. The CDR3 totals 14 residues. The CDR3 region has the DNA TGTGCCTTCCGGGACAGGGGACTGAACACTGAAGCTTTCTTT. Protein product: CAFRDRGLNTEAFF. Based on the CDR3 plus reference TRBV2 and TRBJ1-1, the full variable domain is EPEVTQTPSHQVTQMGQEVILRCVPISNHLYFYWYRQILGQKVEFLVSFYNNEISEKSEIFDDQFSVERPDGSNFTLKIRSTKLEDSAMYFCAFRDRGLNTEAFFGQGTRLTVV.

The chain recombines TRBV20-1 with TRBJ2-3, with D maybe TRBD2 (6 bases). Germline loops: CDR1 DFQATT, CDR2 SNEGSKA (reference sequence). This CDR3 is built from 16 residues. Trimming pared 3 bases from V and 1 base from J, leaving 17 bases between. The DNA for the CDR3 is TGCAGTGCTAGTCTTGAGCTCGGCGGGGGCACAGATACGCAGTATTTT. Protein: CSASLELGGGTDTQYF.

This clone was detected once. The chain is built from TRBV3-1 (or the pseudogene TRBV3-2) and TRBJ1-4, with 7 bases fitting TRBD1. The CDR3 loop spans 16 amino acids. Germline assignment: CDR1 LGHDT and CDR2 YNNKEL (reference sequence). Trimming took 1 base from V and 7 from J; bases not matched to a gene: 9. Written as DNA, the CDR3 is TGTGCCAGCAGCCAAGTTCCAGGCAGGGGGAGTGAAAAACTGTTTTTT. Protein: CASSQVPGRGSEKLFF.

V gene TRBV5-1 combines with J gene TRBJ2-7; the match to TRBD2 covers 12 bases. V trimming: 1 base; J trimming: 4 bases; junction bases outside the gene matches: 3. The germline gives CDR1 SGHRS, CDR2 YFSETQ. The length of the CDR3 is 15 residues. In nucleotides, the CDR3 is TGCGCCAGCAGCTTGTGGACTAGCGGGGCGTACGAGCAGTACTTC. Its translation is CASSLWTSGAYEQYF.

This clone was picked up a small number of times. The chain links TRBV5-1 to TRBJ1-1, with TRBD1 matching over 10 bases. The CDR3 totals 16 residues. After removal of 2 bases from V and 4 bases from J, the junction contained 8 bases not matched to a gene. The germline V gene has CDR1 SGHRS and CDR2 YFSETQ. The chain's CDR3 is CASSFSAGTGATEAFF. CDR3 nucleotides: TGCGCCAGCAGCTTTTCTGCCGGGACAGGGGCCACTGAAGCTTTCTTT. The full variable domain, in which reference TRBV5-1 and TRBJ1-1 provide the parts outside the CDR3, is KAGVTQTPRYLIKTRGQQVTLSCSPISGHRSVSWYQQTPGQGLQFLFEYFSETQRNKGNFPGRFSGRQFSNSRSEMNVSTLELGDSALYLCASSFSAGTGATEAFFGQGTRLTVV.

This chain links TRBV7-8 with TRBJ2-3; 7 bases are shared with TRBD2. Germline V gene lookup returns CDR1 SGHVS and CDR2 FQNEAQ. The CDR3 loop spans 14 amino acids. V was clipped by 7 bases and J by 2 bases; unmatched bases: 6. CDR3 region: CASTKAGLTDTQYF. The CDR3 DNA sequence: TGTGCCAGCACCAAAGCGGGGCTCACAGATACGCAGTATTTT. Full variable domain (outside the CDR3, taken from reference TRBV7-8 and TRBJ2-3): GAGVSQSPRYKVAKRGQDVALRCDPISGHVSLFWYQQALGQGPEFLTYFQNEAQLDKSGLPSDRFFAERPEGSVSTLKIQRTQQEDSAVYLCASTKAGLTDTQYFGPGTRLTVL.